The clone carrying this TCR beta chain was seen a handful of times. The target antigen is unknown. This entry belongs to a study of OX40 agonist ivuxolimab in advanced cancers. Study background: Treatment received earlier with anti-PD-1, anti-PD-L1 or anti-CTLA-4 agents was allowed, and 40% had some. Three individuals attained partial responses, comprising one hepatocellular carcinoma case and two cutaneous melanoma cases. Points from the study as a whole: Which antigen the expanded peripheral T cells recognized is unknown.

The protocol was immunoSEQ multiplex PCR, while the TCRdb copy is restricted to in-frame clones and leaves out a portion. The table has around 23,000 clones, 65% to 80% seen once. The V gene's germline CDR1 is SGHAT and CDR2 FQNNGV. The CDR3 sequence is 15 residues long. The ends were cut back, 4 bases at V and 5 bases at J, with 15 bases in the middle. The genes are TRBV11-2 and TRBJ2-1; the D gene is possibly TRBD1 (6 bases). This clonotype was sampled from an adult with an advanced solid tumor such as melanoma, head and neck, liver or kidney cancer. The specimen was CD4+ or CD8+ T cells sorted from blood, collected in a trial of the OX40 agonist ivuxolimab. The DNA for the CDR3 is TGTGCCAGCAGCTCCTATACGACAGGTAACAATGAGCAGTTCTTC. Amino acid sequence: CASSSYTTGNNEQFF.